The 26 T cell receptor beta chains in this list originate from one sample, sequenced in a study of beta chain features in type 1 diabetes. cDNA synthesis used the whole RNA isolate, giving expressed TCRB sequences. Produced via immunoSEQ multiplex PCR; TCRdb's table is partial and in-frame only. The sample includes some 150,000 clones, more than 9% of them seen just once. The sequencing sample was made of naive CD4+ T cells from blood. Receptors were obtained from a man between 18 and 35 years old in good health.

This chain connects TRBV30 to TRBJ1-5; the D is unclear. Germline V gives CDR1 GTSNPN, CDR2 SVGIG (reference sequence). CDR3 length: 14 amino acids. V lost 5 bases and J 6 bases, leaving 17 bases between the germline ends. CDR3 in amino acids: CAWSVSRAGQPQHF. The CDR3 coding sequence is TGTGCCTGGTCGGTTTCCCGAGCGGGTCAGCCCCAGCATTTT.

This clone has only a few counts. V usage is TRBV27 and J usage is TRBJ2-7; 9 bases are shared with TRBD2. Germline CDR1 and CDR2: MNHEY and SMNVEV (reference sequence). The CDR3 spans 14 residues. J was trimmed by 1 base and V by 5 bases; bases with no gene match: 3. Here the CDR3 reads CASSRAGGSYEQYF. DNA for the CDR3: TGTGCCAGCAGTCGAGCGGGGGGTTCCTACGAGCAGTACTTC.

The chain joins TRBV29-1 to TRBJ1-3; D is undetermined. The V end was cut by 6 bases, the J end by 1 base, with 10 bases between. This CDR3 is 13 amino acids long. Per germline, CDR1 SQVTM and CDR2 ANQGSEA. CDR3 amino acids: CSVLGASGNTIYF. The CDR3 DNA sequence: TGCAGCGTCCTAGGAGCTTCTGGAAACACCATATATTTT.

The rearrangement links TRBV7-2 to TRBJ2-5; TRBD2 matches at 9 bases. Per the germline V gene, CDR1 is SGHTA and CDR2 is FQGNSA. The CDR3 is made up of 16 amino acids. The V gene end was trimmed by 1 base and the J gene end by 2 bases; junction bases not matched to a gene: 5. For the CDR3, the DNA is TGTGCCAGCAGCTTAGTTTTGCGGGGGGGACAAGAGACCCAGTACTTC. This translates into CASSLVLRGGQETQYF.

This clone has just a few counts. V usage is TRBV7-9 and J usage is TRBJ2-5; weak D call: TRBD1 (5 bases). With 5 bases removed from V and 4 bases from J, the gap between germline ends came to 11 bases. Germline CDR1 reads SEHNR; CDR2 reads FQNEAQ (reference sequence). The CDR3 runs to 13 residues. CDR3 nucleotide sequence: TGTGCCAGCAGCGTGGGGCCACGAGAGACCCAGTACTTC. This codes for CASSVGPRETQYF.

This clone was picked up many times. V and J are TRBV10-3 and TRBJ2-5; 7 bases agree with TRBD2. J gave up 5 bases and V 10 bases, and 13 bases lay outside the gene matches. Germline V gives CDR1 ENHRY, CDR2 SYGVKD. This CDR3 is built from 14 residues. The DNA of the CDR3 is TGTGCCACCCTCCAGACGCAGGGAGGGGAGACCCAGTACTTC. Translating it yields CATLQTQGGETQYF.

In this sample, this clone turned up a few times. This sequence joins TRBV7-9 and TRBJ2-7, with 8 bases identical to TRBD1. The CDR3 contains 14 residues. With V trimmed by 3 bases and J by 5 bases, 6 bases remained unmatched. CDR1 is SEHNR and CDR2 is FQNEAQ in the germline V gene (reference sequence). The CDR3 DNA is TGTGCCAGCAGCTTGGGGCAGGGGGCCAACGAGCAGTACTTC. This gives the protein CASSLGQGANEQYF.

The V and J genes are TRBV5-1 and TRBJ2-4; 9 nucleotides align to TRBD1. V lost 4 bases, J lost 6 bases, and 8 bases stayed unmatched. This CDR3 comprises 15 residues. Per germline, CDR1 SGHRS and CDR2 YFSETQ. DNA of the CDR3: TGCGCCAGCAGCCCCGGGACAGGGAGTGTAAACATTCAGTACTTC. Translated, it gives CASSPGTGSVNIQYF. Based on the CDR3 plus reference TRBV5-1 and TRBJ2-4, the full variable domain is KAGVTQTPRYLIKTRGQQVTLSCSPISGHRSVSWYQQTPGQGLQFLFEYFSETQRNKGNFPGRFSGRQFSNSRSEMNVSTLELGDSALYLCASSPGTGSVNIQYFGAGTRLSVL.

This clone occurred a few times. The CDR3 sequence: CASSYSGQGWETQYF. DNA of the CDR3: TGTGCCAGCAGTTACTCCGGACAGGGGTGGGAGACCCAGTACTTC. V and J are TRBV6-5 and TRBJ2-5, with 9 bases fitting TRBD1. With 0 bases clipped from V and 5 bases from J, the junction kept 4 bases outside the gene matches. The CDR3 is 15 amino acids. CDR1 is MNHEY and CDR2 is SVGAGI in the germline V gene.

The table lists this clone with a few counts. The gene calls are TRBV5-6 and TRBJ1-3; 8 nucleotides agree with TRBD1. The CDR3 loop spans 17 amino acids. Germline values: CDR1 SGHDT, CDR2 YYEEEE. V lost 4 bases to trimming and J lost 6 bases; unmatched junction nucleotides: 15. CDR3 in amino acids: CASSTARTGKNENTIYF. The CDR3 DNA is TGTGCCAGCAGCACGGCACGGACAGGGAAAAATGAAAACACCATATATTTT. The whole variable domain, remainder taken from reference TRBV5-6 and TRBJ1-3, is DAGVTQSPTHLIKTRGQQVTLRCSPKSGHDTVSWYQQALGQGPQFIFQYYEEEERQRGNFPDRFSGHQFPNYSSELNVNALLLGDSALYLCASSTARTGKNENTIYFGEGSWLTVV.

This clone was seen more than once but under ten times. The chain uses TRBV7-2 and TRBJ2-5, with 8 nucleotides matching TRBD1. The CDR3 length is 15 residues. The germline V gene encodes CDR1 SGHTA and CDR2 FQGNSA. V gave up 0 bases and J gave up 2 bases; unmatched junction bases: 2. The CDR3 coding sequence is TGTGCCAGCAGCTTAGCGAACAGGGGGCAAGAGACCCAGTACTTC. Translating gives CASSLANRGQETQYF. The full variable domain, completed using reference TRBV7-2 and TRBJ2-5, is GAGVSQSPSNKVTEKGKDVELRCDPISGHTALYWYRQSLGQGLEFLIYFQGNSAPDKSGLPSDRFSAERTGGSVSTLTIQRTQQEDSAVYLCASSLANRGQETQYFGPGTRLLVL.

V gene TRBV27 combines with J gene TRBJ1-1, with TRBD1 matching 12 bases. This CDR3 contains 15 residues. Germline CDR1 and CDR2: MNHEY and SMNVEV (reference sequence). The ends lost 2 bases at V and 7 bases at J; junction bases unmatched: 5. CDR3 nucleotides: TGTGCCAGCAGTTTAGGGGACAGGGGGCGTGGTGAAGCTTTCTTT. Translated, it gives CASSLGDRGRGEAFF.

The sample holds a few counts of this clone. This sequence joins TRBV7-2 and TRBJ2-5; D ambiguous. V lost 5 bases to trimming and J lost 2 bases, with 12 bases between them. The CDR3 has 14 amino acids. Germline CDR1 is SGHTA and CDR2 is FQGNSA. CDR3 DNA: TGTGCCAGCAGCACGAGACACCGTCAAGAGACCCAGTACTTC. Its protein product is CASSTRHRQETQYF. The full variable domain, completed using reference TRBV7-2 and TRBJ2-5, is GAGVSQSPSNKVTEKGKDVELRCDPISGHTALYWYRQSLGQGLEFLIYFQGNSAPDKSGLPSDRFSAERTGGSVSTLTIQRTQQEDSAVYLCASSTRHRQETQYFGPGTRLLVL.

This rearrangement joins TRBV7-2 to TRBJ2-3; 7 bases map to TRBD2. This CDR3 has 14 residues. The V gene's germline CDR1 is SGHTA and CDR2 FQGNSA. V dropped 6 bases and J dropped 4; count of bases not matched to a gene: 7. This CDR3 is CASRPRLAPDTQYF. The DNA of the CDR3 is TGTGCCAGCAGGCCGAGACTAGCCCCAGATACGCAGTATTTT. The entire variable domain, with the rest obtained from reference TRBV7-2 and TRBJ2-3, is as follows: GAGVSQSPSNKVTEKGKDVELRCDPISGHTALYWYRQSLGQGLEFLIYFQGNSAPDKSGLPSDRFSAERTGGSVSTLTIQRTQQEDSAVYLCASRPRLAPDTQYFGPGTRLTVL.

The chain recombines TRBV7-2 with TRBJ2-5; 7 bases agree with TRBD1. From germline, CDR1 is SGHTA and CDR2 FQGNSA. V dropped 2 bases and J dropped 5; count of bases not matched to a gene: 8. This CDR3 region has 15 residues. CDR3 DNA: TGTGCCAGCAGCTTACGTGGGACAGCAAGGGAGACCCAGTACTTC. It encodes CASSLRGTARETQYF.

The chain is built from TRBV7-3 and TRBJ2-1; maybe TRBD2 (6 bases). Trimming shortened V by 5 bases and J by 7 bases, and 18 bases separated the two germline ends. Germline V gene sequence: CDR1 SGHTA, CDR2 FQGTGA. The CDR3 covers 15 residues. The DNA for the CDR3 is TGTGCCAGCAGCAATGCGGGATCCCGGGGGAATGAGCAGTTCTTC. Translating it yields CASSNAGSRGNEQFF.

The V gene is TRBV18, the J gene TRBJ1-4, with D possibly TRBD1 on 5 matching bases. The CDR3 has 15 amino acids. Germline CDR1 and CDR2: KGHSH and LQKENI. Trimming took off 1 base at V and 6 bases at J, with 12 bases between the two ends. CDR3 sequence: CASSPLPRGDEKLFF. CDR3 sequence (DNA): TGTGCCAGCTCACCACTACCAAGGGGTGATGAAAAACTGTTTTTT.

Only a few counts were recorded for this clone. The chain links TRBV4-2 to TRBJ2-1; 8 positions match TRBD2. The CDR3 loop spans 16 amino acids. The junction had 5 bases not matched to a gene; V was cut back by 0 bases and J by 4 bases. Looked up from germline, CDR1 is LGHNA and CDR2 is YNFKEQ. CDR3 loop: CASSQDGGLDYNEQFF. CDR3 in DNA: TGTGCCAGCAGCCAAGATGGGGGACTAGATTACAATGAGCAGTTCTTC.

The chain joins TRBV4-2 to TRBJ2-1; 7 bases are shared with TRBD2. This CDR3 is built from 19 residues. Germline lookup yields CDR1 LGHNA and CDR2 YNFKEQ. V lost 4 bases, J lost 6 bases, and 21 bases stayed unmatched. In DNA, the CDR3 is TGTGCCAGCAGCCGAAGAGGCGGGAGCGGGCGTTCTGAGGGCAATGAGCAGTTCTTC. It is translated as CASSRRGGSGRSEGNEQFF.

V and J are TRBV7-2 and TRBJ2-1; D uncertain. The length of the CDR3 is 13 residues. Germline-derived CDR1 and CDR2 are SGHTA and FQGNSA. V lost 1 base and J 4 bases, leaving 5 bases between the germline ends. The CDR3 coding sequence is TGTGCCAGCAGCTTAGACGGGTACAATGAGCAGTTCTTC. Translating it yields CASSLDGYNEQFF.

The chain links TRBV18 to TRBJ1-2, with 7 bases fitting TRBD1. Germline assignment: CDR1 KGHSH and CDR2 LQKENI. The V segment lost 4 bases and the J segment 3 bases; nucleotides outside the gene matches: 2. This CDR3 is built from 13 residues. In DNA form, the CDR3 reads TGTGCCAGCTCACAAGGACAGGACTATGGCTACACCTTC. This encodes CASSQGQDYGYTF.

This clone was observed at least ten times. The V gene is TRBV7-2, the J gene TRBJ2-3; D is unclear. The CDR3 contains 14 residues. Germline loops: CDR1 SGHTA, CDR2 FQGNSA. The V and J ends lost 1 base and 3 bases respectively, with 8 bases between them. The CDR3 DNA sequence: TGTGCCAGCAGCTTAGTCTGGCCAACAGATACGCAGTATTTT. Its protein product is CASSLVWPTDTQYF.

V and J are TRBV5-1 and TRBJ2-3; D unclear. This CDR3 has 15 residues. Germline V gene lookup returns CDR1 SGHRS and CDR2 YFSETQ. V was clipped by 0 bases and J by 7 bases, with 15 bases between them. The CDR3 nucleotides read TGCGCCAGCAGCTTGGGGCACGGCGGCTCAAATACGCAGTATTTT. Its protein product is CASSLGHGGSNTQYF.

This clone was counted only a few times. The V call is TRBV2, the J call TRBJ1-2; D might be TRBD1 (5 bases). The V gene's germline CDR1 is SNHLY and CDR2 FYNNEI. The V end was cut by 3 bases, the J end by 2 bases, with 13 bases between. CDR3 length: 15 amino acids. The CDR3 here is CASSESWGVNYGYTF. The CDR3 bases are TGTGCCAGCAGTGAGTCTTGGGGCGTCAACTATGGCTACACCTTC.

The chain uses TRBV11-2 and TRBJ2-7; 9 bases map to TRBD1. This CDR3 contains 14 residues. V shed 5 bases and J 6 bases; nucleotides not matched to a gene: 8. CDR1 is SGHAT and CDR2 is FQNNGV in the germline V gene. The CDR3 protein is CASSLGQGSSEQYF. CDR3 sequence (DNA): TGTGCCAGCAGCCTAGGACAGGGGTCGAGCGAGCAGTACTTC.

The chain carries TRBV4-1 and TRBJ1-5; D perhaps matches TRBD1 (6 bases). The CDR3 runs to 14 residues. V was cut by 4 bases and J by 4 bases, with 11 bases left in between. The germline CDR1 and CDR2 sequences are MGHRA and YSYEKL. This chain's CDR3 is CASSPQGINQPQHF. CDR3 coding DNA: TGCGCCAGCAGCCCGCAGGGGATAAATCAGCCCCAGCATTTT.